The sequence of this TCR beta chain was determined in a study of T cell changes during pregnancy in multiple sclerosis (dated by TCRdb to the late 2010s). About the study as a whole: In women with multiple sclerosis, the researchers looked at how the T cell repertoire shifted as pregnancy progressed.

From V the trimming removes 2 bases and from J it removes 9 bases, while the gene matches leave 6 bases of the junction unaccounted for. The CDR3 measures 15 amino acids from cysteine to phenylalanine. Just the 45-base CDR3 DNA is kept, in frame starting at base 1. CDR1 and CDR2, per the germline V gene (reference sequence), are LNHDA and SQIVND. Comments on this clone: The antigen this receptor binds is unknown. Base qualities are not recorded, but no much larger clone differs from it by a single base.

Library generation was performed with the immunoSEQ multiplex PCR assay. Imported from immuneACCESS, the table was reduced by TCRdb to in-frame sequences with V and J called. These copies leave out some clones; in studies compared against another copy, an unresolved V gene accounts for under half, and the cause of the remainder is not known. The sample has about 92,000 clones on record, 90% to 95% of them singletons. The ten largest make up 2% to 2.5% of the sample. The specimen comprised peripheral blood, sampled in the third trimester of pregnancy. Recombination joined TRBV19 with TRBJ2-2; TRBD2 matches 10 bases in the middle. The receptor's source is a female donor with multiple sclerosis, enrolled in a pregnancy study. This receptor carries the CDR3 CASSILAGVLRELFF. The nucleotides are TGTGCCAGTAGTATACTAGCGGGAGTACTCAGGGAGCTGTTTTTT.